This T cell receptor beta chain was found in a study of OX40 agonist ivuxolimab in advanced cancers. Points on this clone: Its antigen is still unknown. The junction does not match germline at one end; this may be a read error.

Data came from immunoSEQ multiplex PCR; TCRdb stores just in-frame clones and leaves some out. Of 90,000 to 150,000 clones listed, 80% to 90% are singletons. The CDR3 runs to 16 residues. Germline-derived CDR1 and CDR2 are SGHDT and YYEEEE. The study, taken as a whole, reports: Dose levels from 0.1 to 3.0 mg/kg saw CD4+ and CD8+ blood T cells expand clonally by week 6.

The input for sequencing was CD4+ or CD8+ T cells sorted from blood, taken in a trial of the OX40 agonist ivuxolimab. The rearrangement uses TRBV5-6 and TRBJ2-1; 10 nucleotides match TRBD2. This clonotype was sampled from an adult with an advanced solid tumor such as melanoma, head and neck, liver or kidney cancer. CDR3: CSSSRRVLAGVGEQFF. CDR3 bases: TGTTCCAGCAGCCGAAGGGTGCTAGCGGGGGTTGGTGAGCAGTTCTTC.